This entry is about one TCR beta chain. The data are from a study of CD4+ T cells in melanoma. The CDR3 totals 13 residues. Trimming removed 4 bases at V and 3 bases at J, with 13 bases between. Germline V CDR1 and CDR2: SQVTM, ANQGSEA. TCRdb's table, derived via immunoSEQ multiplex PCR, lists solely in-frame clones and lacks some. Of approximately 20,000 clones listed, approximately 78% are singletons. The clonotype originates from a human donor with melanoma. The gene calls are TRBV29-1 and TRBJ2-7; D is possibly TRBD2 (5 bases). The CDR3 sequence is CSVVKEEGYEQYF. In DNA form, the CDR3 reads TGCAGCGTTGTTAAGGAGGAAGGCTACGAGCAGTACTTC.